The T cell receptor beta chain under discussion was sequenced for a study of shared clonotypes between healthy human individuals. TCRdb keeps only in-frame clones here, not all; method: immunoSEQ multiplex PCR. The sample has 950,000 to 1,300,000 clones, about 74% seen once; the top ten hold 1.5%. The CDR3 has 18 amino acids. The V gene lost 0 bases and the J gene lost 0 bases, with 13 bases spanning the gap. CDR1 is SGHRS and CDR2 is YFSETQ in the germline V gene. Sample: memory CD4+ T cells sorted from blood. Indicated subset: CD45RA-negative fraction. This chain joins TRBV5-1 and TRBJ2-6; either TRBD1 or TRBD2 may supply D (5 bases each). The receptor was isolated from a man aged 18 to 29 in good health. CDR3 sequence (DNA): TGCGCCAGCAGCTTGGTGGATTGGGACCGCTCTGGGGCCAACGTCCTGACTTTC. This translates into CASSLVDWDRSGANVLTF.